The T cell receptor beta chain described here comes from a study of shared clonotypes between healthy human individuals. General observations from the study: When compared with the clonotypes that were shared by all four sorted-subset donors, the non-shared clonotypes turned out to have lower generation probabilities.

Notes on this clone: The antigen remains undetermined.

The CDR3 consists of 12 residues. V shed 5 bases, J shed 8 bases, and the junction held 3 bases outside the gene matches. CDR1 is SGHTA, CDR2 FQGTGA, per germline. Execution of the assay was at deep level. The repertoire was sequenced with immunoSEQ multiplex PCR; TCRdb's copy has only in-frame clones and lacks some. The sample carries roughly 1,500,000 clones, under 99% recorded once. In the CD4+ fraction, cells were divided into CD45RA+ naive and CD45RA-negative memory subsets. This clonotype was obtained from a man younger than 40 in good health. The chain uses TRBV7-3 and TRBJ1-1; 9 bases are a match to TRBD1. The sequenced sample was naive CD4+ T cells sorted from blood. As for subset: CD45RA+ positively selected. The CDR3 protein is CASSPGQGEAFF. CDR3 bases: TGTGCCAGCAGCCCCGGACAGGGGGAAGCTTTCTTT.